The 9 T cell receptor beta chains below were found in one sample sequenced in a study of post-analysis software for immune sequencing data. Study-wide findings and caveats: Roughly five TRBV segments appeared more often in patients than in controls, and TRBV5-6, TRBV5-1 and TRBV20-1 were among these.

Their target antigens are unknown. TCR beta cDNA libraries had unique molecular identifiers. Each CDR3 protein gets one entry after TCRdb re-called the PCR reads with MiXCR. In the table there are 400,000 to 500,000 distinct CDR3 sequences, roughly 38% of which are singletons. Sequencing was done on a sample of blood. These receptor sequences come from a girl aged 2-10 years with multiple sclerosis.

There are a few counts of this clonotype. The V and J genes are TRBV6-5 and TRBJ2-5, with TRBD2 identical over 7 bases. The CDR3 totals 16 residues. V shed 6 bases, J shed 4 bases, and the junction held 14 bases outside the gene matches. In germline, CDR1 is MNHEY, CDR2 SVGAGI. This CDR3 is CASSLWWEGLVETQYF. The CDR3 nucleotides read TGTGCCAGCAGCCTGTGGTGGGAGGGCCTGGTAGAGACCCAGTACTTC.

This clonotype was observed a few times. J is TRBJ2-7 and V is TRBV27; D may be TRBD1 or TRBD2 (7 bases each). Germline V gene sequence: CDR1 MNHEY, CDR2 SMNVEV (reference sequence). The CDR3 length is 15 residues. V lost 2 bases, J lost 5 bases, and 16 bases lay in between. The DNA for the CDR3 is TGTGCCAGCAGTTTACAGGGGGAGGGGCGCCACGAGCAGTACTTC. Protein sequence: CASSLQGEGRHEQYF.

As for this clonotype: A read error may produce the germline difference seen at one junction end. V gene TRBV5-1 combines with J gene TRBJ2-1, with D hard to call. CDR1 is SGHRS, CDR2 YFSETQ, per germline. This CDR3 has 16 amino acids. As DNA, the CDR3 is TGCGCCAGCAGCTTGACACCCACGGGCTCCTACAATGAGCGGTTCTTC. Its protein is CASSLTPTGSYNERFF.

J is TRBJ2-1 and V is TRBV9; possible D gene TRBD2, 7 bases. Germline V CDR1 and CDR2: SGDLS, YYNGEE. V lost 5 bases and J 6 bases, leaving 18 bases between the germline ends. This CDR3 has 15 residues. CDR3 in amino acids: CASSASGLGGNEQFF. As DNA, the CDR3 is TGTGCCAGCAGTGCTTCCGGACTAGGGGGCAATGAGCAGTTCTTC.

The V and J genes are TRBV3-1 and TRBJ1-6, with D unresolved. The V gene lost 0 bases and the J gene lost 13 bases, with 16 bases spanning the gap. CDR3 length equals 15 residues. CDR1 and CDR2 from the germline V gene are LGHDT and YNNKEL (reference sequence). The CDR3 DNA reads as TGTGCCAGCAGCCAAGATCGAGTGTGGCTAAGGCCCCTCCACTTT. It is translated as CASSQDRVWLRPLHF.

This sequence joins TRBV7-2 and TRBJ2-7, with 7 positions matching TRBD2. The germline gives CDR1 SGHTA, CDR2 FQGNSA. With V trimmed by 1 base and J by 3 bases, 9 bases remained unmatched. This CDR3 is built from 16 residues. The DNA of the CDR3 is TGTGCCAGCAGCTTAGGCATGGGCACGGGGGGCTACGAGCAGTACTTC. This encodes CASSLGMGTGGYEQYF.

This clonotype occurred a few times. The V and J genes are TRBV10-3 and TRBJ2-3, with 10 bases that match TRBD2. This CDR3 comprises 16 residues. Looked up from germline, CDR1 is ENHRY and CDR2 is SYGVKD. V lost 8 bases to trimming and J lost 6 bases; unmatched junction nucleotides: 14. CDR3 bases: TGTGCCATCGGGCCAGTGGTAGCGGGAGGCGGGGATACGCAGTATTTT. This translates into CAIGPVVAGGGDTQYF.

This clonotype has only a few counts. The chain is built from TRBV4-3 and TRBJ2-1; D unresolved. V shed 4 bases and J shed 6 bases, with 19 bases lying between them. Germline V lookup: CDR1 LGHNA, CDR2 YSLEER. The CDR3 covers 16 residues. CDR3 residues: CASSLLRRRLGNEQFF. The DNA of the CDR3 is TGCGCCAGCAGCCTTTTGAGGCGACGCCTGGGCAATGAGCAGTTCTTC.

Points on this clonotype: A junction end diverges from the germline sequence, so it may reflect a read error. V usage is TRBV4-3 and J usage is TRBJ1-6, with D possibly TRBD1 on 6 matching bases. The CDR3 extends over 15 amino acids. Germline CDR1 is LGHNA and CDR2 is YSLEER. The CDR3 here is CASSQGTDINSPPHF. For the CDR3, the DNA is TGCGCCAGCAGCCAAGGGACAGACATAAATTCACCCCCCCACTTT.